The T cell receptor (beta chain) described here comes from a study of blood T cell repertoires in COVID-19. About the study: T cells, B-cell-depleted T cells, or PBMCs supplied cDNA or gDNA.

The protocol was immunoSEQ multiplex PCR, while the TCRdb copy is restricted to in-frame clones and leaves out a portion. Of 99,000 or so clones in the sample, roughly 88% are singletons; the top ten hold just over 2%. The CDR3 contains 14 residues. Between the trimmed V and J ends, which lost 7 bases and 3 bases, there was a span of 10 bases. Looked up from germline, CDR1 is MDHEN and CDR2 is SYDVKM. One Seattle source followed patients from active infection through their disease course. The receptor comes from a man aged 50 to 60 with COVID-19, enrolled during active disease. Sequencing was done on a sample of peripheral blood. The chain combines TRBV28 with TRBJ1-6; no reliable D call. The CDR3 protein is CASISRFYNSPLHF. The CDR3 DNA reads as TGTGCCAGCATTTCCAGGTTCTATAATTCACCCCTCCACTTT.